This T cell receptor (beta chain) stems from a study of beta chain features in type 1 diabetes. Study-wide results and caveats: Within each of all four CD4+ subsets, Type 1 diabetes patients had TCRB CDR3s that were moderately but significantly shorter.

Sorted populations all had greater than 98% purity. This clone showed up just once. The antigen remains unidentified. Trimming removed 0 bases at V and 1 base at J, with 10 bases between. Germline V lookup: CDR1 LNHDA, CDR2 SQIVND (reference sequence). The CDR3 length is 16 residues. Investigators reverse transcribed all isolated RNA, so they sequenced expressed TCRB transcripts. Using immunoSEQ multiplex PCR, the repertoire was profiled, and TCRdb retains in-frame clones only, with some absent. The profile covers around 400,000 clones, with around 12% appearing a single time and 0.017% taken by the ten largest.

Sequenced input: naive CD4+ T cells from blood. The TCR originated in a young man in good health. The gene calls are TRBV19 and TRBJ1-5; unclear D gene. This CDR3 is CASSIDGGESNQPQHF. The CDR3 region has the DNA TGTGCCAGTAGTATAGATGGCGGGGAGAGCAATCAGCCCCAGCATTTT.